This T cell receptor beta chain was captured in a study of blood T cell repertoires in COVID-19 (dated by TCRdb to 2018 to 2020). For the study in its entirety: Collaborator samples came from the United States, Italy and Spain and covered acute and convalescent phases of COVID-19. The material from the prospective study consisted of cDNA or gDNA derived from T cells, B-cell-depleted T cells, or PBMCs. Deeply sampled blood TCRbeta repertoires from subjects exposed to, actively infected with, or recovered from COVID-19 were included in the dataset. A freely available public database, intended as a resource for researchers studying the immune response to SARS-CoV-2, is where the repertoires were released. The samples were drawn from the first 160 participants of the ongoing ImmuneRACE study and from 1,254 subjects provided by 6 global collaborators. Sample metadata almost always included a de-identified subject ID, COVID-19 status, age in years and sex. Where HLA class I and class II types were available, the types were taken from metadata supplied by the sample provider, not from assay-based typing. The investigation overall reported the following: The quantity of clinical and demographic metadata differed by source and by participant and was supplied without curation.

Of note for this clone: Its antigen is currently not known. No quality values exist for individual bases; no much larger clone is one base distant.

CDR1 and CDR2 are read off the germline V gene as MNHEY and SVGAGI. V loses 5 bases of germline sequence and J loses 3 bases, and the interval between the two ends is 7 bases. The CDR3, cysteine through phenylalanine, is 12 amino acids long. The CDR3 DNA has 36 bases and is translated from base 1. Samples from volunteer blood donors who had recovered from COVID-19 were contributed by a second Seattle source. The collaborating institutions used their own protocols to collect whole blood in K2EDTA tubes. For TCRbeta analysis, collaborators shipped samples in one of three forms: frozen whole blood, isolated PBMCs, or DNA extracted from either of those sample types. TCRbeta CDR3 regions were amplified from genomic DNA by means of the immunoSEQ Assay, a bias-controlled multiplex PCR. The original methods were these. The number of nucleated cells in each sample was estimated by amplification of reference gene primers within the assay. To quantify the absolute abundance of each unique TCRbeta CDR3 rearrangement, sequence reads were collapsed and filtered. For each sample, productive Simpson clonality was calculated by taking the square root of Simpson's diversity index across productive rearrangements. Drawn from immuneACCESS, this table holds only the in-frame rearrangements with V and J called that TCRdb kept. Clones are partly lost; checked studies trace under half to an unresolved V gene and leave the rest unexplained. V and J calls and clone size are copied from that table; D and trimming were computed from the DNA. Here the sample has over 200,000 clones; more than 70% occur a single time. The top ten constitute around 0.99% of the sample.

The sample consisted of peripheral blood. In this chain, TRBV6-5 is recombined with TRBJ1-2; TRBD1 might be the D gene, on 5 matching bases. This receptor was obtained from a woman aged 40-49 years who had recovered from COVID-19. Here the CDR3 is given as CASSTGDYGYTF. The sequenced DNA is TGTGCCAGCAGTACGGGGGACTATGGCTACACCTTC.